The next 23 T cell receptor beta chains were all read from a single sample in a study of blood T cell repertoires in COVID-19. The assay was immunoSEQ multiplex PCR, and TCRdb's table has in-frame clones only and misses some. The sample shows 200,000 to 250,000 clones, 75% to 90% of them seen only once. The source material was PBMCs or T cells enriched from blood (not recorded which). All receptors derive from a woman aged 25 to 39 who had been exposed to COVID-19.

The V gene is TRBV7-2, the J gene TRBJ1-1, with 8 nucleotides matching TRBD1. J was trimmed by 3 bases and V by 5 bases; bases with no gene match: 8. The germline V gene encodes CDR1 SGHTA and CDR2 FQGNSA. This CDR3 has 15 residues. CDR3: CASSGTDRGDTEAFF. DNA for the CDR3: TGTGCCAGCAGCGGCACTGACAGGGGAGACACTGAAGCTTTCTTT.

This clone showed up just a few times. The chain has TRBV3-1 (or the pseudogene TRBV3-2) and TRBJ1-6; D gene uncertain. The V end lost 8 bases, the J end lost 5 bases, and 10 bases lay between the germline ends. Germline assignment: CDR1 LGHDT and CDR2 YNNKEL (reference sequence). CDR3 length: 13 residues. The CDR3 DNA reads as TGTGCCAGCGGGCAGTATCATAATTCACCCCTCCACTTT. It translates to CASGQYHNSPLHF.

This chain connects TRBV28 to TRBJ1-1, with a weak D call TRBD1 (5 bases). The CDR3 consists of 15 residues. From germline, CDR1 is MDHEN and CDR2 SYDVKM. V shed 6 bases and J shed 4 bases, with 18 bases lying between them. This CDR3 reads CASRASGMSTTEAFF. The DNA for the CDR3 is TGTGCCAGCAGGGCATCAGGGATGTCGACCACTGAAGCTTTCTTT.

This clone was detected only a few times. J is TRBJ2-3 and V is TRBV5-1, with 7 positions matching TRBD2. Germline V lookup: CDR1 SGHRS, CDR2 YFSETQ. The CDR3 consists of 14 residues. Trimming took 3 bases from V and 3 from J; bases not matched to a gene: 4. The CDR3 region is CASSSASGTDTQYF. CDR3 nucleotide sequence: TGCGCCAGCAGCTCTGCTAGCGGAACAGATACGCAGTATTTT.

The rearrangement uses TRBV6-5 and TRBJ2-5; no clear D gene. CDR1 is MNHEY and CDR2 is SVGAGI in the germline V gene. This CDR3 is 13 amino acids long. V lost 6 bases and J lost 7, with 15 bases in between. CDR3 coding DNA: TGTGCCAGCAGCCAAGAGCGAATGGGGACCCAGTACTTC. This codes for CASSQERMGTQYF.

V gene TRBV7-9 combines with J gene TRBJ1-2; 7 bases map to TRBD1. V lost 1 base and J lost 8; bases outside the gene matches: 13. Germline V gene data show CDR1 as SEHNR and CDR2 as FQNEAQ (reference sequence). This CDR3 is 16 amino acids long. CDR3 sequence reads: CASSLGGAEGARGYTF. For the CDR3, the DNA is TGTGCCAGCAGCTTAGGCGGGGCCGAGGGGGCACGGGGCTACACCTTC.

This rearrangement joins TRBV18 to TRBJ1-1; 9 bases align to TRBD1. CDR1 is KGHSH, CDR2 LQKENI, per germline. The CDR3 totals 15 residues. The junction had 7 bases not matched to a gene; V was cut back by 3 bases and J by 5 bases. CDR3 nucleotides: TGTGCCAGCTCACCTCTAAAGGGGACAGGGACTGAAGCTTTCTTT. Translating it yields CASSPLKGTGTEAFF.

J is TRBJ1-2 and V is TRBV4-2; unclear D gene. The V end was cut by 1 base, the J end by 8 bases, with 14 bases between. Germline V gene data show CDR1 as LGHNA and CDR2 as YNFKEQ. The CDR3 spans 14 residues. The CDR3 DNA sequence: TGTGCCAGCAGCCAAGTGAGCTCCCGAGTGGGCTACACCTTC. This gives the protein CASSQVSSRVGYTF.

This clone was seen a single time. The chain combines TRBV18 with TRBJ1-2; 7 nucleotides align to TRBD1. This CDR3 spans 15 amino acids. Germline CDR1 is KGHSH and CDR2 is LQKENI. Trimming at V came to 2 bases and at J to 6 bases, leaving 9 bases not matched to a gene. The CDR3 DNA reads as TGTGCCAGCTCACCAAGGGCCGCGACAGGGCATGGCTACACCTTC. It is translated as CASSPRAATGHGYTF.

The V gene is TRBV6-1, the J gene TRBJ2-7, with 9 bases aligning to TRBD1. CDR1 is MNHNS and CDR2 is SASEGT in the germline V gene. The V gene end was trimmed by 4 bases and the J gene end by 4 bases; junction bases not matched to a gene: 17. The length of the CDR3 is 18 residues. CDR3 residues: CASSGRQTLGQGTYEQYF. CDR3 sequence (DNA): TGTGCCAGCAGTGGCCGGCAGACCCTAGGACAGGGGACATACGAGCAGTACTTC.

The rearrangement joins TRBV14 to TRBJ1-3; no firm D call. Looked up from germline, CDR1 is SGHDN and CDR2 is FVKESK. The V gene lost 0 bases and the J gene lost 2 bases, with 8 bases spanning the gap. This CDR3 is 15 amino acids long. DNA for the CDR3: TGTGCCAGCAGCCAAGATGTGCGGGCTGGAAACACCATATATTTT. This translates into CASSQDVRAGNTIYF.

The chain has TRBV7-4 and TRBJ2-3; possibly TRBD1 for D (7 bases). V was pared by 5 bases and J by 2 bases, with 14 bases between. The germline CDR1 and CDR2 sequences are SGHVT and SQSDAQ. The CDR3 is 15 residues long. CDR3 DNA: TGTGCCAGCAGCCCAGGGGGGACCCACACAGATACGCAGTATTTT. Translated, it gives CASSPGGTHTDTQYF.

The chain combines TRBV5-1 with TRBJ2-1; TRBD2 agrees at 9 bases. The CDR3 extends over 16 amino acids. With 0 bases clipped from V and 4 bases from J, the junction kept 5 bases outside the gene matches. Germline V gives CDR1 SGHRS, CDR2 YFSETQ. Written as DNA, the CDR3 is TGCGCCAGCAGCTTGGGGGGGCTAGCGGGATACAATGAGCAGTTCTTC. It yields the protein CASSLGGLAGYNEQFF.

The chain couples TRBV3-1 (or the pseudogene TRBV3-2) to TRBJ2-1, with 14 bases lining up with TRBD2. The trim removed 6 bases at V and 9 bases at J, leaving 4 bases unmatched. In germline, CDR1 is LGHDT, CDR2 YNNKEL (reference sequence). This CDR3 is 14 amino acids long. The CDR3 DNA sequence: TGTGCCAGCAGGACTAGCGGGGGGGGAGGTGAGCAGTTCTTC. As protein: CASRTSGGGGEQFF.

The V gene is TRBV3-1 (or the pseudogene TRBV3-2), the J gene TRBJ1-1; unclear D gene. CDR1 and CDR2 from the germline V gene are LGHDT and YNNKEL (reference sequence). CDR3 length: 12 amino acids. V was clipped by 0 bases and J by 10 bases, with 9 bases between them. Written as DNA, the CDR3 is TGTGCCAGCAGCCAAGATCTGAGGAGAGCTTTCTTT. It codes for CASSQDLRRAFF.

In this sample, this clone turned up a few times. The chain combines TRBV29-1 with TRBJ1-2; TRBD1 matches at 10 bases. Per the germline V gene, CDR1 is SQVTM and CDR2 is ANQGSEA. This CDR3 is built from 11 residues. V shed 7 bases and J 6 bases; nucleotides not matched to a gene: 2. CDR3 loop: CSAGQGDGYTF. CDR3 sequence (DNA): TGCAGCGCTGGACAGGGGGATGGCTACACCTTC. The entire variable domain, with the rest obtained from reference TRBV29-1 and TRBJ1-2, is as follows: SAVISQKPSRDICQRGTSLTIQCQVDSQVTMMFWYRQQPGQSLTLIATANQGSEATYESGFVIDKFPISRPNLTFSTLTVSNMSPEDSSIYLCSAGQGDGYTFGSGTRLTVV.

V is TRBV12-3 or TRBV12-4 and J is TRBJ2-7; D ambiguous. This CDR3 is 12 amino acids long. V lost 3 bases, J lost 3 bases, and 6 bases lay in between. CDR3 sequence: CASSLRDYEQYF. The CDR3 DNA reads TGTGCCAGCAGTTTGCGAGACTACGAGCAGTACTTC.

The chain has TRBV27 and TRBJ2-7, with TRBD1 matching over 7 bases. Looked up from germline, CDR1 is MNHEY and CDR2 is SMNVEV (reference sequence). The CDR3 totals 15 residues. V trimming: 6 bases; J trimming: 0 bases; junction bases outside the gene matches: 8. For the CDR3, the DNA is TGTGCCAGCAGACCGAGGGACAGACACTCCTACGAGCAGTACTTC. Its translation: CASRPRDRHSYEQYF.

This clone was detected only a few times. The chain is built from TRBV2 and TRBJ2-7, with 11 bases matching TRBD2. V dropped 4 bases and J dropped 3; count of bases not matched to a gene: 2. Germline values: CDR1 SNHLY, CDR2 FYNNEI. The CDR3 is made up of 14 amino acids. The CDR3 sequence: CASSGLAGIYEQYF. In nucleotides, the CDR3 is TGTGCCAGCAGTGGACTAGCGGGGATCTACGAGCAGTACTTC.

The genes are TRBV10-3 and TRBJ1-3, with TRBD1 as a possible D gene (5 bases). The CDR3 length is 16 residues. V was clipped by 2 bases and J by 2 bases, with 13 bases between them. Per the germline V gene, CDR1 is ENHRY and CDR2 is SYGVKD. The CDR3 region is CAISEPSGGTGNTIYF. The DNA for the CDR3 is TGTGCCATCAGTGAGCCGTCGGGGGGGACTGGAAACACCATATATTTT.

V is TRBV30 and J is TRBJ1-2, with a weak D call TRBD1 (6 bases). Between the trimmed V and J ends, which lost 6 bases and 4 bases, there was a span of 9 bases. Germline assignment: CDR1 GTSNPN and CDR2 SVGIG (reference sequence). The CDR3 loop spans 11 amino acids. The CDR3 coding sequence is TGTGCCTGCTGGACAGTCTATGGCTACACCTTC. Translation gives CACWTVYGYTF. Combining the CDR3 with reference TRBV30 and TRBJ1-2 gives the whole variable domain SQTIHQWPATLVQPVGSPLSLECTVEGTSNPNLYWYRQAAGRGLQLLFYSVGIGQISSEVPQNLSASRPQDRQFILSSKKLLLSDSGFYLCACWTVYGYTFGSGTRLTVV.

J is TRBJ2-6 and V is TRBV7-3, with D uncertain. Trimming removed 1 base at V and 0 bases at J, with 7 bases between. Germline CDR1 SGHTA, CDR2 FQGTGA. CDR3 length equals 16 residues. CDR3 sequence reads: CASSLIGSSGANVLTF. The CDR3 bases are TGTGCCAGCAGCTTAATTGGCAGCTCTGGGGCCAACGTCCTGACTTTC.

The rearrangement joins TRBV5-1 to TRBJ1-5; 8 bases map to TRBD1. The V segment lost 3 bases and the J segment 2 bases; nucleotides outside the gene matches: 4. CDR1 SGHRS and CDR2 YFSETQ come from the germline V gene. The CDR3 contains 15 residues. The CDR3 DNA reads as TGCGCCAGCAGCTCGACGACAGGGGGCAATCAGCCCCAGCATTTT. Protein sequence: CASSSTTGGNQPQHF.